This TCR beta chain was identified during a study of identifying expanded T cells in peripheral blood. Study-wide points: Over approximately two and four weeks, about 15 and 19 clones changed, versus around 1.1 between replicates.

Assay: immunoSEQ multiplex PCR; the TCRdb copy retains only in-frame clones and omits some. This table holds about 80,000 clones, less than 90% found once. In regard to this clone: The antigen is not known.

The sequenced material came from blood. The receptor was derived from a person aged 18 to 75 in good health.

CDR3 coding DNA: TGTGTAAGTCGCTCCCGACAGAACACTGAAGCTTTCTTT. Protein sequence: CVSRSRQNTEAFF. The V gene is TRBV12-2, the J gene TRBJ1-1; the DNA was not compared with TRBD1, the D call given in the table. TRBV12-2 is a listed pseudogene. The CDR3 contains 13 residues.